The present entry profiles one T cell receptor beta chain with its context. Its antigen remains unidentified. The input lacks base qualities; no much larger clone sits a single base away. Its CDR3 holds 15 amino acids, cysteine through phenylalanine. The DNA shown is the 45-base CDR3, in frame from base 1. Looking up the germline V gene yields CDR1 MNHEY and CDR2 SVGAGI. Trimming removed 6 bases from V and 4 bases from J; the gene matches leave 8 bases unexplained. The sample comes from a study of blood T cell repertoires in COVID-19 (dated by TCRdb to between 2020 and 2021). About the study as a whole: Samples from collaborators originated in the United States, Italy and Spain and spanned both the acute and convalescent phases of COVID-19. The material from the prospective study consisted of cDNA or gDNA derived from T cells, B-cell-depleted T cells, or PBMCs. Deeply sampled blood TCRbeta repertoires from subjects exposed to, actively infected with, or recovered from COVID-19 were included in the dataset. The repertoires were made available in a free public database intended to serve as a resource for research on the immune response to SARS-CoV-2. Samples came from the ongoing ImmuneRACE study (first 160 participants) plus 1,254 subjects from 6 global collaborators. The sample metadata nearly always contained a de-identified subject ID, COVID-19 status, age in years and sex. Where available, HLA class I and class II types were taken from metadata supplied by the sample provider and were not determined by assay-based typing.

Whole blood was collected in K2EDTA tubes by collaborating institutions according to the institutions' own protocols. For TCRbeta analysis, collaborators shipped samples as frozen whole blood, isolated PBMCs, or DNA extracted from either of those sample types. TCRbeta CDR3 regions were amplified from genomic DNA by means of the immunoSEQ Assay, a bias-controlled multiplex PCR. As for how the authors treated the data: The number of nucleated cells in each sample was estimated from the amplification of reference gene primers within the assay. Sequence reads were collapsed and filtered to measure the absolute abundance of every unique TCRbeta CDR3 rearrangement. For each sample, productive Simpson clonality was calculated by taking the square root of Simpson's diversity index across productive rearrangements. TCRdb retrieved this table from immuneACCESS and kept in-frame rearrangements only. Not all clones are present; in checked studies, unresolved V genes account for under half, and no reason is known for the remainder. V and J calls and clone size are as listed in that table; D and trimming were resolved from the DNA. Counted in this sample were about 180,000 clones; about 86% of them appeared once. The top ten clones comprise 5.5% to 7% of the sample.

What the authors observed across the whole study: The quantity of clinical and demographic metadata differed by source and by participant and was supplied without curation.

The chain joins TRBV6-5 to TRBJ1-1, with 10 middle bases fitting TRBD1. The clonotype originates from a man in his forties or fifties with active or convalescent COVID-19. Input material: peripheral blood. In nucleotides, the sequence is TGTGCCAGCAGAGTCTGGGGACAGGGGCTCACTGAAGCTTTCTTT. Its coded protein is CASRVWGQGLTEAFF.